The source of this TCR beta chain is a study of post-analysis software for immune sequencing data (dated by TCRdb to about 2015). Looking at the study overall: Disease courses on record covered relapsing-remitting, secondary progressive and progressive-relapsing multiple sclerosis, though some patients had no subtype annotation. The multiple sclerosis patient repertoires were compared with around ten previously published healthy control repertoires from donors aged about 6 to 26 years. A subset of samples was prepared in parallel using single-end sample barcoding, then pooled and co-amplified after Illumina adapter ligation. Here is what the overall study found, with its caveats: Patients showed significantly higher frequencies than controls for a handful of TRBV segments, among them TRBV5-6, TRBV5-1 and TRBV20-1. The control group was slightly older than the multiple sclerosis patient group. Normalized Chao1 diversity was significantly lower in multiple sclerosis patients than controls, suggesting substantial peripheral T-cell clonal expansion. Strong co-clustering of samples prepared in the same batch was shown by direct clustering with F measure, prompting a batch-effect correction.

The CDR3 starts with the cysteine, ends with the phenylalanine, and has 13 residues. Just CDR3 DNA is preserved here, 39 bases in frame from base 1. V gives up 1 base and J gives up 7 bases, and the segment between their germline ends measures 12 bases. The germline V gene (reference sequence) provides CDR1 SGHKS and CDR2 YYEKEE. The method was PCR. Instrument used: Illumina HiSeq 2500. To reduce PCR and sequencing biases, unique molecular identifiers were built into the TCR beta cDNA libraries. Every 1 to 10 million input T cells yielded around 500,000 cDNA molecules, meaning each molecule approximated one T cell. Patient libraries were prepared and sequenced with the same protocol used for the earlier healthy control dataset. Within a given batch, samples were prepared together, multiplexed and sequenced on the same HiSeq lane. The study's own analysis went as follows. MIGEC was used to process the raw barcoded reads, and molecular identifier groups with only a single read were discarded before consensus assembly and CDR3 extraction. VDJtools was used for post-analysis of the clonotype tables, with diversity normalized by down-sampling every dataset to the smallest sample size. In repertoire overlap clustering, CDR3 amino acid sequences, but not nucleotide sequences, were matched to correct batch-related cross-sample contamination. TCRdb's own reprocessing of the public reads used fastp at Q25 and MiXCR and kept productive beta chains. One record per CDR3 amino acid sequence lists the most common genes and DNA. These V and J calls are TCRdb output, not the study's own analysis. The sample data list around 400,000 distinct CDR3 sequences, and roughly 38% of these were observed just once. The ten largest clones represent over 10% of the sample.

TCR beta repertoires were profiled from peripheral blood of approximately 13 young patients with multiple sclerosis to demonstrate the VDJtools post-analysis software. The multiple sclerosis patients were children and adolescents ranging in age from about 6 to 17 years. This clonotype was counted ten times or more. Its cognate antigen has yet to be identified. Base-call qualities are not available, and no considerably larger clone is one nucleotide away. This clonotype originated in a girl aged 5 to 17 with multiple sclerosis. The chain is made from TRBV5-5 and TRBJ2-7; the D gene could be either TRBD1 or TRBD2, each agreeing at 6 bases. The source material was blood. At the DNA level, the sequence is TGTGCCAGCAGCTTGCCGGGGGCGGGAGAGCAGTACTTC. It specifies CASSLPGAGEQYF. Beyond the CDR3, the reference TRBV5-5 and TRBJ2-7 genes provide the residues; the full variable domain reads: DAGVTQSPTHLIKTRGQQVTLRCSPISGHKSVSWYQQVLGQGPQFIFQYYEKEERGRGNFPDRFSARQFPNYSSELNVNALLLGDSALYLCASSLPGAGEQYFGPGTRLTVT.